These T cell receptor beta chains were read from a single sample in a study of T cells in localized non-small cell lung cancer. The method was immunoSEQ multiplex PCR; TCRdb's version includes in-frame clones alone and lacks a portion of them. This table has tens of thousands of clones, roughly nine tenths appearing once. Sample: peripheral blood, taken before any cancer treatment. These receptors originate from a woman aged 40-75 years with stage I lung adenocarcinoma. Both conserved end residues are part of each CDR3. D genes are given only for firm matches. Only part of the rows carry a size: once, few, many, or a class if the clone is expanded.

V,size,D,J,CDR3,DNA
TRBV30,NA,NA,TRBJ1-3,CAWSAGENTIYF,TGTGCCTGGAGTGCAGGGGAGAACACCATATATTTT
TRBV6-6,NA,NA,TRBJ1-2,CASSYSRGDYGYTF,TGTGCCAGCAGTTACTCAAGGGGTGACTATGGCTACACCTTC
TRBV2,few,TRBD2,TRBJ2-3,CASSSAGVDTQYF,TGTGCCAGCAGTTCAGCGGGGGTTGATACGCAGTATTTT
TRBV9,NA,NA,TRBJ2-1,CASSVDGGLSNEQFF,TGTGCCAGCAGCGTAGATGGGGGTTTAAGCAATGAGCAGTTCTTC
TRBV30,NA,NA,TRBJ2-2,CAWSRDLRGGELFF,TGTGCCTGGAGTCGGGACTTAAGGGGCGGGGAGCTGTTTTTT
TRBV19,NA,NA,TRBJ1-5,CASSILYIVESNQPQHF,TGTGCCAGTAGTATACTTTATATCGTGGAGAGCAATCAGCCCCAGCATTTT
TRBV18,NA,NA,TRBJ1-1,CASSPQDSGGAFF,TGTGCCAGCTCACCACAGGACAGTGGGGGGGCTTTCTTT
TRBV7-8,once,NA,TRBJ1-1,CASSWGTWDTEAFF,TGTGCCAGCAGCTGGGGGACGTGGGACACTGAAGCTTTCTTT
TRBV10-3,NA,NA,TRBJ2-7,CAIRGGVGYEQYF,TGTGCCATCAGGGGAGGAGTGGGGTACGAGCAGTACTTC
TRBV2,NA,NA,TRBJ1-5,CASKSGLMVQPQHF,TGTGCCAGCAAAAGTGGGTTAATGGTACAGCCCCAGCATTTT
TRBV12-5,few,TRBD1,TRBJ2-7,CASGLEGAFYEQYF,TGTGCTAGTGGTTTGGAGGGGGCTTTCTACGAGCAGTACTTC
TRBV7-2,NA,NA,TRBJ2-7,CASSTFRLAEQYF,TGTGCCAGCAGCACATTCCGCCTCGCCGAGCAGTACTTC
TRBV11-3,NA,TRBD2,TRBJ2-2,CASSFLAGGNGELFF,TGTGCCAGCAGCTTTCTAGCGGGAGGGAACGGGGAGCTGTTTTTT
TRBV6-6,NA,NA,TRBJ1-5,CASRDRSNQPQHF,TGTGCCAGCCGAGACAGGTCAAATCAGCCCCAGCATTTT
TRBV5-8,NA,NA,TRBJ1-2,CASSPPGYGYTF,TGTGCCAGCAGTCCACCGGGGTATGGCTACACCTTC
TRBV7-8,NA,TRBD1,TRBJ1-2,CASSLASGTGTNYGYTF,TGTGCCAGCAGCTTAGCGTCAGGGACAGGGACTAACTATGGCTACACCTTC
TRBV12-5,NA,NA,TRBJ2-3,CASGRGDTDTQYF,TGTGCTAGTGGGAGGGGGGACACAGATACGCAGTATTTT
TRBV7-6,NA,NA,TRBJ2-7,CASTPSRQAYEQYF,TGTGCCAGCACCCCCTCCCGGCAAGCCTACGAGCAGTACTTC
TRBV7-3,NA,TRBD2,TRBJ2-5,CASSFLAGSQETQYF,TGTGCCAGCAGCTTCCTAGCGGGGAGCCAAGAGACCCAGTACTTC
TRBV5-4,NA,NA,TRBJ1-2,CASSVGAADGYTF,TGTGCCAGCAGCGTGGGGGCGGCGGATGGCTACACCTTC
TRBV6-1,NA,NA,TRBJ1-2,CASSVGEGGAPISYGYTF,TGTGCCAGCAGTGTCGGAGAAGGAGGGGCCCCCATCAGCTATGGCTACACCTTC
TRBV5-5,NA,TRBD2,TRBJ2-1,CASSLQREGLGYFNEQFF,TGTGCCAGCAGCTTGCAGCGGGAGGGACTAGGGTATTTCAATGAGCAGTTCTTC
TRBV18,NA,TRBD1,TRBJ1-1,CASSPRQGGRTEAFF,TGTGCCAGCTCACCTCGACAGGGCGGGAGGACTGAAGCTTTCTTT
TRBV6-5,NA,NA,TRBJ2-2,CASSYGGSLAGELFF,TGTGCCAGCAGTTACGGCGGTTCGCTAGCCGGGGAGCTGTTTTTT
TRBV7-8,NA,NA,TRBJ1-5,CASSPKRERSNQPQHF,TGTGCCAGCAGCCCAAAGAGGGAGAGAAGCAATCAGCCCCAGCATTTT
TRBV27,NA,NA,TRBJ1-1,CASSYRDGNTEAFF,TGTGCCAGCAGTTACCGGGACGGGAACACTGAAGCTTTCTTT
TRBV7-9,few,NA,TRBJ2-1,CASSLAVVNNEQFF,TGTGCCAGCAGCTTAGCGGTGGTAAACAATGAGCAGTTCTTC
TRBV6-5,NA,NA,TRBJ2-7,CASTDRYYEQYF,TGTGCCTCGACGGACAGATACTACGAGCAGTACTTC
TRBV19,NA,TRBD1,TRBJ1-2,CASERGTGGNYYGYTF,TGTGCCTCCGAAAGGGGGACAGGGGGAAATTACTATGGCTACACCTTC
TRBV9,NA,NA,TRBJ2-5,CASGEGAGRETQYF,TGTGCCAGCGGGGAAGGGGCTGGTCGGGAGACCCAGTACTTC
TRBV6-5,NA,NA,TRBJ1-4,CASSYTSGPNEKLFF,TGTGCCAGCAGTTACACGTCGGGGCCTAATGAAAAACTGTTTTTT
TRBV19,NA,NA,TRBJ1-4,CASSKETGPSREKLFF,TGTGCCAGTAGTAAGGAGACAGGCCCTAGCCGGGAAAAACTGTTTTTT
TRBV19,NA,NA,TRBJ1-2,CASSLGTGGNYGYTF,NA
TRBV29-1,NA,TRBD1,TRBJ1-2,CSVGQGSGSNYGYTF,TGCAGCGTCGGACAGGGAAGTGGTTCTAACTATGGCTACACCTTC
TRBV18,NA,TRBD1,TRBJ1-3,CASSPSTGGGNTIYF,TGTGCCAGCTCACCCTCGACAGGGGGTGGAAACACCATATATTTT
TRBV14,NA,NA,TRBJ2-2,CASSQAPPTRTGELFF,TGTGCCAGCAGCCAAGCACCCCCCACTAGAACCGGGGAGCTGTTTTTT
TRBV2,NA,TRBD2,TRBJ2-1,CASSGPAGGNEQFF,TGTGCCAGCAGTGGGCCAGCGGGAGGCAATGAGCAGTTCTTC